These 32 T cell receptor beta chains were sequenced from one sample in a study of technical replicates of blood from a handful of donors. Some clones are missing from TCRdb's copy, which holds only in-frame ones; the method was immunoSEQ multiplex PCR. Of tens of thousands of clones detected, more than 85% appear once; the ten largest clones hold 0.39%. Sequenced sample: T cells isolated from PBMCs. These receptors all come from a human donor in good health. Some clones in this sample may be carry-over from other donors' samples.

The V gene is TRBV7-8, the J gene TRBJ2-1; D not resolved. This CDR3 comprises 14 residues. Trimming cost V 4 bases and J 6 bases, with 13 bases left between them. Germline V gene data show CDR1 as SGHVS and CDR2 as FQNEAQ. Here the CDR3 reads CASSSGILVNEQFF. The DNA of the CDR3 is TGTGCCAGCAGCTCTGGCATTCTGGTCAATGAGCAGTTCTTC.

The chain's CDR3 is CAISESRAGNSYEQYF. The CDR3 region has the DNA TGTGCCATCAGTGAGTCGAGGGCCGGCAACTCCTACGAGCAGTACTTC. The gene calls are TRBV10-3 and TRBJ2-7; the D gene is possibly TRBD2 (5 bases). The CDR3 consists of 16 residues. CDR1 is ENHRY and CDR2 is SYGVKD in the germline V gene. Deletions cut 0 bases from V and 0 bases from J, with 12 bases between.

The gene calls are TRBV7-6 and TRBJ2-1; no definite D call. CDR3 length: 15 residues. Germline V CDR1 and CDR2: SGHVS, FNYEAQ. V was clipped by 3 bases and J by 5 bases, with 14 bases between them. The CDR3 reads CASSFFIGSDNEQFF. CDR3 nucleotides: TGTGCCAGCAGCTTTTTTATCGGAAGCGACAATGAGCAGTTCTTC. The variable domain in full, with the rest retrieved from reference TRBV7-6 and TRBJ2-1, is GAGVSQSPRYKVTKRGQDVALRCDPISGHVSLYWYRQALGQGPEFLTYFNYEAQQDKSGLPNDRFSAERPEGSISTLTIQRTEQRDSAMYRCASSFFIGSDNEQFFGPGTRLTVL.

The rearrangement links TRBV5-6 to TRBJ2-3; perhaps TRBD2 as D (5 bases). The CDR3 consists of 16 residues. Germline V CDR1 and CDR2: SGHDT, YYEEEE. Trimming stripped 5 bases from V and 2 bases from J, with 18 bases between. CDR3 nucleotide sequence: TGTGCCAGCAGAGGGATTGGGAGCCTATACACAGATACGCAGTATTTT. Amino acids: CASRGIGSLYTDTQYF.

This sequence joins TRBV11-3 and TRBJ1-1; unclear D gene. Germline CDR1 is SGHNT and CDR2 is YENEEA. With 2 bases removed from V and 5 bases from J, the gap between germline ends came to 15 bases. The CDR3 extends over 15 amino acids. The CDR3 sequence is CASSLTGAEVTEAFF. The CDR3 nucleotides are TGTGCCAGCAGCTTAACCGGCGCGGAGGTGACTGAAGCTTTCTTT.

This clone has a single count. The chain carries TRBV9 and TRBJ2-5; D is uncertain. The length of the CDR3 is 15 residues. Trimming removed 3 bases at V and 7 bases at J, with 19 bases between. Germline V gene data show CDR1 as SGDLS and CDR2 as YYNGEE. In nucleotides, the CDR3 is TGTGCCAGCAGCGGTTCCGGAGCCGAAATACGGACCCAGTACTTC. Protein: CASSGSGAEIRTQYF.

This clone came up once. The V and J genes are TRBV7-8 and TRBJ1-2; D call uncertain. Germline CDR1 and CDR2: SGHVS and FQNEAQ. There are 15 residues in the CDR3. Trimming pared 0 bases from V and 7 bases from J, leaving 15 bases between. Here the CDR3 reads CASSLALTVIGGYTF. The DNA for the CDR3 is TGTGCCAGCAGCTTAGCGCTAACGGTAATTGGTGGCTACACCTTC. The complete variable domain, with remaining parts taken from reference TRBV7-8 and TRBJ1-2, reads GAGVSQSPRYKVAKRGQDVALRCDPISGHVSLFWYQQALGQGPEFLTYFQNEAQLDKSGLPSDRFFAERPEGSVSTLKIQRTQQEDSAVYLCASSLALTVIGGYTFGSGTRLTVV.

CDR3 nucleotide sequence: TGTGCCAGCAGTTACGGGACAGGGAACTATGGCTACACCTTC. Its protein is CASSYGTGNYGYTF. The chain uses TRBV6-6 and TRBJ1-2, with 9 bases identical to TRBD1. The CDR3 runs to 14 residues. With V trimmed by 2 bases and J by 2 bases, 0 bases remained unmatched. CDR1 MNHNY and CDR2 SVGAGI come from the germline V gene (reference sequence).

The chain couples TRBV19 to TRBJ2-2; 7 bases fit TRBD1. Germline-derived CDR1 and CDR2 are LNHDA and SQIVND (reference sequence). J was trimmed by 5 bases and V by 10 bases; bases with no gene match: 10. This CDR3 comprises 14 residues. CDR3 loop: CATRRDRETGELFF. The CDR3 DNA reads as TGTGCCACTAGGCGAGACAGGGAGACCGGGGAGCTGTTTTTT.

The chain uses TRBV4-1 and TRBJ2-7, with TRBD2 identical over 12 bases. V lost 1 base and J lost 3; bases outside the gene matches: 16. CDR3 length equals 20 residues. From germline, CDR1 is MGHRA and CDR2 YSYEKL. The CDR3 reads CASSQGRLAGDRGHFYEQYF. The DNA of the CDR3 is TGCGCCAGCAGCCAAGGGAGACTAGCGGGAGATCGGGGGCACTTCTACGAGCAGTACTTC.

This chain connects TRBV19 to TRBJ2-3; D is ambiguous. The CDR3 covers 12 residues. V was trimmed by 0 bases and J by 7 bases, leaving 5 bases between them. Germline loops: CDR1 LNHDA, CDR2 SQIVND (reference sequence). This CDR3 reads CASSIDRNTQYF. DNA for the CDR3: TGTGCCAGTAGTATAGATAGAAATACGCAGTATTTT. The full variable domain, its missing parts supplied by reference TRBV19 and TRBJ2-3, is DGGITQSPKYLFRKEGQNVTLSCEQNLNHDAMYWYRQDPGQGLRLIYYSQIVNDFQKGDIAEGYSVSREKKESFPLTVTSAQKNPTAFYLCASSIDRNTQYFGPGTRLTVL.

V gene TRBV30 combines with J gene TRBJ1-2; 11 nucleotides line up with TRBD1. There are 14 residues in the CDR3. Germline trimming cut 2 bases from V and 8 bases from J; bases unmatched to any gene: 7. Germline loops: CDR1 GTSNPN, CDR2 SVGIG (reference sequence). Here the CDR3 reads CAWSPGQGANGYTF. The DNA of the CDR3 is TGTGCCTGGAGTCCAGGACAGGGGGCGAACGGCTACACCTTC.

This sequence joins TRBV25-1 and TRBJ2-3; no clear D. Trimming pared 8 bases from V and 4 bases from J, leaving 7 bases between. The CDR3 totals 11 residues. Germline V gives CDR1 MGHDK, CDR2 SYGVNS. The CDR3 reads CASQEADTQYF. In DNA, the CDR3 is TGTGCCAGCCAAGAGGCAGATACGCAGTATTTT. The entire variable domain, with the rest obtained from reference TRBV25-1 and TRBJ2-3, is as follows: EADIYQTPRYLVIGTGKKITLECSQTMGHDKMYWYQQDPGMELHLIHYSYGVNSTEKGDLSSESTVSRIRTEHFPLTLESARPSHTSQYLCASQEADTQYFGPGTRLTVL.

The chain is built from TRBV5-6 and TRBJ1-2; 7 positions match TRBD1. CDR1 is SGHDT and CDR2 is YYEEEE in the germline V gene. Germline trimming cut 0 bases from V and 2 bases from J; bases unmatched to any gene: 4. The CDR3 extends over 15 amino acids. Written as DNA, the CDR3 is TGTGCCAGCAGCTTGGGGACAGGAGTAAACTATGGCTACACCTTC. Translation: CASSLGTGVNYGYTF. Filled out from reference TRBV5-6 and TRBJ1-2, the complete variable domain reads DAGVTQSPTHLIKTRGQQVTLRCSPKSGHDTVSWYQQALGQGPQFIFQYYEEEERQRGNFPDRFSGHQFPNYSSELNVNALLLGDSALYLCASSLGTGVNYGYTFGSGTRLTVV.

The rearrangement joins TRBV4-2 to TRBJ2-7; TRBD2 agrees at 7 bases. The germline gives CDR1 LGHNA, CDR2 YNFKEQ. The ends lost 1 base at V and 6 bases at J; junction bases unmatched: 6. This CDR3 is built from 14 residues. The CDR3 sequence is CASSQVAGAVEQYF. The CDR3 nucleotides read TGTGCCAGCAGCCAAGTCGCGGGAGCGGTCGAGCAGTACTTC.

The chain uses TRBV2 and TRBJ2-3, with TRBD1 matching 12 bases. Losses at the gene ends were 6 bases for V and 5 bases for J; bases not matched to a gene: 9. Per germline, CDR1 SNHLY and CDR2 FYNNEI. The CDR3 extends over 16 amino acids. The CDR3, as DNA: TGTGCCAGCAGCTGGGGACAGGGGGCGGTTGTAGATACGCAGTATTTT. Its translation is CASSWGQGAVVDTQYF.

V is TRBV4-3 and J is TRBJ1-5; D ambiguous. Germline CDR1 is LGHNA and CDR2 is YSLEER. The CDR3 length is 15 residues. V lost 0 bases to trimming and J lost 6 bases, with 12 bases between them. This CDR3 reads CASSQDLDGVQPQHF. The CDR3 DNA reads TGCGCCAGCAGCCAAGATTTGGACGGGGTTCAGCCCCAGCATTTT.

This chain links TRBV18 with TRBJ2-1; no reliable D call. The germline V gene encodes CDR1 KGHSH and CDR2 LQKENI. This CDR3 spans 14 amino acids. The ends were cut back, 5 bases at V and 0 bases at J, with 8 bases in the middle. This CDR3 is CASSLVSSYNEQFF. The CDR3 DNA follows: TGTGCCAGCTCATTGGTTAGCTCCTACAATGAGCAGTTCTTC.

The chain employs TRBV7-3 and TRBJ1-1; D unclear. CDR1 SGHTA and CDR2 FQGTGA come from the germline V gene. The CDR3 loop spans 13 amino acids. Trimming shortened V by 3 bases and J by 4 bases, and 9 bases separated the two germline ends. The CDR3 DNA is TGTGCCAGCAGCTTGGGAGTTCTCACTGAAGCTTTCTTT. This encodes CASSLGVLTEAFF.

CDR3 coding DNA: TGCGCCAGCAGCTCGGAGGGTTTTCAGCCCCAGCATTTT. This gives the protein CASSSEGFQPQHF. The genes are TRBV5-1 and TRBJ1-5; D uncertain. CDR3 length: 13 amino acids. Germline V gene sequence: CDR1 SGHRS, CDR2 YFSETQ. The ends were cut back, 3 bases at V and 6 bases at J, with 10 bases in the middle.

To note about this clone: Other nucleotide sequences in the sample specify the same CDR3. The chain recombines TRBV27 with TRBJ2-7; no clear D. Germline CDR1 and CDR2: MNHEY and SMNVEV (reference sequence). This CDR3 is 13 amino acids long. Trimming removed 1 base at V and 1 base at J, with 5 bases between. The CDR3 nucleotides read TGTGCCAGCAGTTTATTTAGTTCCTACGAGCAGTACTTC. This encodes CASSLFSSYEQYF.

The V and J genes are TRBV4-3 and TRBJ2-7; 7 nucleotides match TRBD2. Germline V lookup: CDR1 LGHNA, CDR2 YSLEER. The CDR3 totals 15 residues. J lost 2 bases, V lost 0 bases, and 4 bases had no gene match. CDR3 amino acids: CASSQDLGTTYEQYF. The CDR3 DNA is TGCGCCAGCAGCCAAGATTTGGGGACTACCTACGAGCAGTACTTC.

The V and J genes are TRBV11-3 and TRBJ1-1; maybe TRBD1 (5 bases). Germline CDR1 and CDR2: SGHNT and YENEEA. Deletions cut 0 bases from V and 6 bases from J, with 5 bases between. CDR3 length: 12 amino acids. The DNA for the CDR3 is TGTGCCAGCAGCTTAGAGGGGCCTGAAGCTTTCTTT. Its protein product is CASSLEGPEAFF.

The CDR3 is CASSQEVLKQFF. CDR3 nucleotides: TGTGCCAGCAGCCAAGAAGTACTAAAGCAGTTCTTC. The rearrangement links TRBV4-2 to TRBJ2-1; D is unresolved. Trimming cost V 0 bases and J 11 bases, with 8 bases left between them. The germline gives CDR1 LGHNA, CDR2 YNFKEQ. CDR3 size: 12 residues.

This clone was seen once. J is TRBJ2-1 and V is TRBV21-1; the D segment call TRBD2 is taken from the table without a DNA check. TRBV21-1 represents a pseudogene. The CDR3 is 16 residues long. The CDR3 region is CASSTITSGRINEQFF. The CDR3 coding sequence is TGTGCCAGCAGTACTATTACTAGCGGGAGGATAAATGAGCAGTTCTTC.

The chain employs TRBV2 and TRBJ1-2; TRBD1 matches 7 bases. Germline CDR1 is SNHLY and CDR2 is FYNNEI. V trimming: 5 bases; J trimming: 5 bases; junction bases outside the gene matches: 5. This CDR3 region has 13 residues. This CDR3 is CASSRQGNYGYTF. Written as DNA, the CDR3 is TGTGCCAGCAGTCGACAGGGTAATTATGGCTACACCTTC. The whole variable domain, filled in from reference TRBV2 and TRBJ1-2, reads EPEVTQTPSHQVTQMGQEVILRCVPISNHLYFYWYRQILGQKVEFLVSFYNNEISEKSEIFDDQFSVERPDGSNFTLKIRSTKLEDSAMYFCASSRQGNYGYTFGSGTRLTVV.

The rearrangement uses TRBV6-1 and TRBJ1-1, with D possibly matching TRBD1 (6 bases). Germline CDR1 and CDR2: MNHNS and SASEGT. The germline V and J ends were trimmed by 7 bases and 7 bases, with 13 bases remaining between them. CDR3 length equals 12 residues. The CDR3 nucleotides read TGTGCCAGCACAAGGACAGTTCTTGAAGCTTTCTTT. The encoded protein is CASTRTVLEAFF.

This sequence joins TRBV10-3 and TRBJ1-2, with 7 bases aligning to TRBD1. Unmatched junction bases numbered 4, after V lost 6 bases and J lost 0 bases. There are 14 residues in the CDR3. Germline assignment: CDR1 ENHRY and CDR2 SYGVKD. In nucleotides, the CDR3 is TGTGCCATCAGGAGGGACAGAACTAACTATGGCTACACCTTC. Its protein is CAIRRDRTNYGYTF.

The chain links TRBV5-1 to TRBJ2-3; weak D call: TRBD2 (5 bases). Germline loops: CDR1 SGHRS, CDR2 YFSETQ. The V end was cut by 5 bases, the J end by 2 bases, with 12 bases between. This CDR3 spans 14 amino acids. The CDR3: CASRAVGNTDTQYF. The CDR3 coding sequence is TGCGCCAGCAGGGCGGTCGGGAACACAGATACGCAGTATTTT.

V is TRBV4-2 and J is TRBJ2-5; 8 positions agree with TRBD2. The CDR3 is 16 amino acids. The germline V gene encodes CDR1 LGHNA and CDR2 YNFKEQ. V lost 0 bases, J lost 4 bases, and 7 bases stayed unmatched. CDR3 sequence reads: CASSQDRSGRGETQYF. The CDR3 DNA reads TGTGCCAGCAGCCAAGATCGCAGCGGGAGAGGAGAGACCCAGTACTTC.

CDR3 bases: TGTGCCAGCAGCTTAAATGGGGCTAACACTGAAGCTTTCTTT. The encoded protein is CASSLNGANTEAFF. The gene calls are TRBV7-6 and TRBJ1-1, with D perhaps TRBD1 (5 bases). CDR1 is SGHVS and CDR2 is FNYEAQ in the germline V gene. Trimming shortened V by 2 bases and J by 2 bases, and 9 bases separated the two germline ends. This CDR3 is built from 14 residues.

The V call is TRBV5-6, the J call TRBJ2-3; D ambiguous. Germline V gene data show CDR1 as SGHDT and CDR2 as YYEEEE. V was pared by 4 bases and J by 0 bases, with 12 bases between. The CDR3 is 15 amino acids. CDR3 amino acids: CASSEVQRSTDTQYF. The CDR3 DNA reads TGTGCCAGCAGCGAAGTTCAGCGCAGCACAGATACGCAGTATTTT.